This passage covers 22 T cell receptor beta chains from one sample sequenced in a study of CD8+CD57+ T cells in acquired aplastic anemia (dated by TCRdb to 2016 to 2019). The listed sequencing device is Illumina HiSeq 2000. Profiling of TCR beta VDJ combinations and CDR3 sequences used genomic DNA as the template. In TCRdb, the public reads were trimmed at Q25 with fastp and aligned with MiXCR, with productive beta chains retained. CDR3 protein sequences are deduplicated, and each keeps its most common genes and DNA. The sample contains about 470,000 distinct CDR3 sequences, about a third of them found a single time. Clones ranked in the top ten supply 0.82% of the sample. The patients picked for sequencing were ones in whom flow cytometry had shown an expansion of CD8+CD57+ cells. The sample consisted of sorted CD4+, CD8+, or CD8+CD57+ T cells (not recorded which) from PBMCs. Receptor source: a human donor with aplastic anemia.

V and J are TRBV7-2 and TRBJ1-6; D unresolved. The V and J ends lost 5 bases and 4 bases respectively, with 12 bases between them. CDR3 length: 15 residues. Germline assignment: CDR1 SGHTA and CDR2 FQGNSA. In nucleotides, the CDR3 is TGTGCCAGCAGCCGCGGGGTTGGGTATAATTCACCCCTCCACTTT. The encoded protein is CASSRGVGYNSPLHF.

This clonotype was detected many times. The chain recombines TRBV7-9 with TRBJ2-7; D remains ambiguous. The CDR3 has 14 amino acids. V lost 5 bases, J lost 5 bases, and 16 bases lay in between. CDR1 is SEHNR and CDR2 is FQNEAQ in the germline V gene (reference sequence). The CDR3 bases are TGTGCCAGCAGCCCCTCGTGGGGTAGGGACGAGCAGTACTTC. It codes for CASSPSWGRDEQYF.

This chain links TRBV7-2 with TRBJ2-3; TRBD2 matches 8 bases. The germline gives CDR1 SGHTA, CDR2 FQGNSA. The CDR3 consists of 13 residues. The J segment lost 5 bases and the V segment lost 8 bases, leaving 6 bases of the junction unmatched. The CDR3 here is CASAGGGIDTQYF. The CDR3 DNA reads TGTGCCAGCGCGGGAGGAGGTATAGATACGCAGTATTTT.

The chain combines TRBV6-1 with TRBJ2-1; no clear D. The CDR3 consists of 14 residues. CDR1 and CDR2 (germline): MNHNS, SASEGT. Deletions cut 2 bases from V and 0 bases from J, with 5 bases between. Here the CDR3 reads CASSEQGSYNEQFF. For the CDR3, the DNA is TGTGCCAGCAGTGAACAAGGCTCCTACAATGAGCAGTTCTTC.

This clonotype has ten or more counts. Written as DNA, the CDR3 is TGTGCCAGCAGCTTTGGGCCGAACAATCAGCCCCAGCATTTT. Its protein is CASSFGPNNQPQHF. This chain joins TRBV7-9 and TRBJ1-5; D call uncertain. This CDR3 has 14 amino acids. Germline values: CDR1 SEHNR, CDR2 FQNEAQ (reference sequence). V was pared by 3 bases and J by 3 bases, with 9 bases between.

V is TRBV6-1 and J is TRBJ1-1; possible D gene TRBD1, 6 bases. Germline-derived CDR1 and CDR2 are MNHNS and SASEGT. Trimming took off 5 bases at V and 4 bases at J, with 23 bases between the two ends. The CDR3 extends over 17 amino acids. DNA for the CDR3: TGTGCCAGCAGTCGAATGCTTCCGACAGGTTCTATCACTGAAGCTTTCTTT. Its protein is CASSRMLPTGSITEAFF.

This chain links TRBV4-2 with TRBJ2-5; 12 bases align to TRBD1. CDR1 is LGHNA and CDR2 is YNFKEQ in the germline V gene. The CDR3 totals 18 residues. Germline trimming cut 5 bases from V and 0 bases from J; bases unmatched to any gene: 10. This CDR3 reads CASSVRDRGPPYQETQYF. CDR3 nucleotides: TGTGCCAGCAGCGTCCGGGACAGGGGGCCGCCGTACCAAGAGACCCAGTACTTC.

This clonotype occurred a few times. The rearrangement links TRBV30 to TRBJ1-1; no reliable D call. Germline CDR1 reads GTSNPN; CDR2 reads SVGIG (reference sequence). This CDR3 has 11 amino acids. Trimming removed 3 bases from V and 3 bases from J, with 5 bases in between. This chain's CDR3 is CAWSHHTEAFF. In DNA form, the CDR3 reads TGTGCCTGGAGCCACCACACTGAAGCTTTCTTT.

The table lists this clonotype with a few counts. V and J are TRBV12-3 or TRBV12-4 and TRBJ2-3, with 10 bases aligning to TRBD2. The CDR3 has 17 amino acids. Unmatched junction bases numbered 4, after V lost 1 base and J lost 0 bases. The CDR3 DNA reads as TGTGCCAGCAGTTTAGGAGCTAGCGGGGGAAGCACAGATACGCAGTATTTT. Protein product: CASSLGASGGSTDTQYF.

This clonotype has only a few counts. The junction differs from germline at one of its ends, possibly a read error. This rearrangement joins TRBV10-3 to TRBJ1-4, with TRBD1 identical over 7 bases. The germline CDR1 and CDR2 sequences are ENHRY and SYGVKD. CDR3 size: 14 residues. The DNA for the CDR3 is TGTGCCAGCAGTTACCTAGACAGGGTTGAAAAACTGTTTTTT. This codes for CASSYLDRVEKLFF.

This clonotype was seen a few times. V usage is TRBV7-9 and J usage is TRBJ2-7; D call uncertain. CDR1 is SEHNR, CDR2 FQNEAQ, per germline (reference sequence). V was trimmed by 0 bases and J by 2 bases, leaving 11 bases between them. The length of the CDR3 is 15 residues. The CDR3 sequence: CASSLARSWTYEQYF. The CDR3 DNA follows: TGTGCCAGCAGCTTAGCCCGAAGCTGGACCTACGAGCAGTACTTC. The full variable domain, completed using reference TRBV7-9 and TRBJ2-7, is DTGVSQNPRHKITKRGQNVTFRCDPISEHNRLYWYRQTLGQGPEFLTYFQNEAQLEKSRLLSDRFSAERPKGSFSTLEIQRTEQGDSAMYLCASSLARSWTYEQYFGPGTRLTVT.

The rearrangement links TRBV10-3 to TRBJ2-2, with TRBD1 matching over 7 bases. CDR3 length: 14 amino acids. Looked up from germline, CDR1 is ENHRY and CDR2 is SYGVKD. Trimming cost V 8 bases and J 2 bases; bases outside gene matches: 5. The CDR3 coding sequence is TGTGCCATCGGGGACAGAGCAAACACCGGGGAGCTGTTTTTT. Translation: CAIGDRANTGELFF.

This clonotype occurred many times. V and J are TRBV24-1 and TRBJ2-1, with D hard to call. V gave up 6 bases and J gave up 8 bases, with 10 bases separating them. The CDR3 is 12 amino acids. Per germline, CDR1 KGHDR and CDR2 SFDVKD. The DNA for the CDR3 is TGTGCCACCAGTACAACTGGCTATGAGCAGTTCTTC. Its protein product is CATSTTGYEQFF.

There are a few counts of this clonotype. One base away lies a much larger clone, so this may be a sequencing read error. The CDR3 DNA follows: TGCAGCGTTGGGTCGCCGGGGAAAGAGACCCAGTACTTC. Its protein is CSVGSPGKETQYF. The gene calls are TRBV29-1 and TRBJ2-5; D is perhaps TRBD2 (5 bases). The germline gives CDR1 SQVTM, CDR2 ANQGSEA. The CDR3 extends over 13 amino acids. The V end lost 4 bases, the J end lost 3 bases, and 12 bases lay between the germline ends.

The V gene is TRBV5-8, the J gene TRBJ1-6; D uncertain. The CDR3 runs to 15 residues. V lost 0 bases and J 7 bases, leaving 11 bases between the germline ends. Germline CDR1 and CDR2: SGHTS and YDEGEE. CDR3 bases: TGTGCCAGCAGCTTGGACGCCGGGCGGAATTCACCCCTCCACTTT. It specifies CASSLDAGRNSPLHF. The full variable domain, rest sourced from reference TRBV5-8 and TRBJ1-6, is EAGVTQSPTHLIKTRGQQATLRCSPISGHTSVYWYQQALGLGLQFLLWYDEGEERNRGNFPPRFSGRQFPNYSSELNVNALELEDSALYLCASSLDAGRNSPLHFGNGTRLTVT.

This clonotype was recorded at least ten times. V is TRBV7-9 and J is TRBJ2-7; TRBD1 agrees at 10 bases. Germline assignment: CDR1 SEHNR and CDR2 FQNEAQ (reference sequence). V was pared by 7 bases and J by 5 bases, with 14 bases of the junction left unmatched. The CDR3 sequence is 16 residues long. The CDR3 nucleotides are TGTGCCAGCATCAGAGGGACCGGGACAGGGGCTCACGAGCAGTACTTC. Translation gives CASIRGTGTGAHEQYF.

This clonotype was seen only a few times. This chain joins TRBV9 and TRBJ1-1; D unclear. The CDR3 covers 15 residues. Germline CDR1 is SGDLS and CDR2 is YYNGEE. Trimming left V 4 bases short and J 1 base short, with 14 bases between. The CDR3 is CASSFVVGRNTEAFF. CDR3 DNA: TGTGCCAGCAGCTTCGTAGTGGGGAGGAACACTGAAGCTTTCTTT. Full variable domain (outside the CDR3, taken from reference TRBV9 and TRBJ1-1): DSGVTQTPKHLITATGQRVTLRCSPRSGDLSVYWYQQSLDQGLQFLIQYYNGEERAKGNILERFSAQQFPDLHSELNLSSLELGDSALYFCASSFVVGRNTEAFFGQGTRLTVV.

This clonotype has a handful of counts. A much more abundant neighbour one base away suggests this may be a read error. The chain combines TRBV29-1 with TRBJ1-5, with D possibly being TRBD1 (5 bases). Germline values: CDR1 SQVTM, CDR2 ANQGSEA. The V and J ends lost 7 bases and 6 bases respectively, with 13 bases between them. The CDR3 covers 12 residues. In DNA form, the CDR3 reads TGCAGCGCCCTGTGGGGCAGTCAGCCCCAGCATTTT. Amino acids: CSALWGSQPQHF.

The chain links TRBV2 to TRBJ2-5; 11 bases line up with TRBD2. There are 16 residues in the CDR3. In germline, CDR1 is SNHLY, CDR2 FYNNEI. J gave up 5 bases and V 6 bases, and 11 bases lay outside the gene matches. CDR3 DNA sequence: TGTGCCAGCAGAGAGACTAGCGGGAATCCCGGGGAGACCCAGTACTTC. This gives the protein CASRETSGNPGETQYF.

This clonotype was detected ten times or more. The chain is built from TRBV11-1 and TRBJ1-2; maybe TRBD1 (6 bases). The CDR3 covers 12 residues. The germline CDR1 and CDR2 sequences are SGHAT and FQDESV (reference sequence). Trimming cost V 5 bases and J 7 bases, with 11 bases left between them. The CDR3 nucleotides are TGTGCCAGCAGCGAACAGGGAGCTGGCTACACCTTC. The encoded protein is CASSEQGAGYTF.

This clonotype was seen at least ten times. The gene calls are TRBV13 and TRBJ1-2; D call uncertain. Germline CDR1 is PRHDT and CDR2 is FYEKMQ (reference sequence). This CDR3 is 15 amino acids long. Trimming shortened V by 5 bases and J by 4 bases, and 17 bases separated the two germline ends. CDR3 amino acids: CASSLRASEGYGYTF. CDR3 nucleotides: TGTGCCAGCAGCCTCCGCGCGTCAGAAGGCTATGGCTACACCTTC.

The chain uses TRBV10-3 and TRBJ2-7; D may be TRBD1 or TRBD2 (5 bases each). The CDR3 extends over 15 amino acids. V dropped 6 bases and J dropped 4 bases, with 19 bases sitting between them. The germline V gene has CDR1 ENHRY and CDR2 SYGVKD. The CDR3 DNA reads TGTGCCATCAGGCCTAGGGGACCAGAACTATACGAGCAGTACTTC. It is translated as CAIRPRGPELYEQYF.